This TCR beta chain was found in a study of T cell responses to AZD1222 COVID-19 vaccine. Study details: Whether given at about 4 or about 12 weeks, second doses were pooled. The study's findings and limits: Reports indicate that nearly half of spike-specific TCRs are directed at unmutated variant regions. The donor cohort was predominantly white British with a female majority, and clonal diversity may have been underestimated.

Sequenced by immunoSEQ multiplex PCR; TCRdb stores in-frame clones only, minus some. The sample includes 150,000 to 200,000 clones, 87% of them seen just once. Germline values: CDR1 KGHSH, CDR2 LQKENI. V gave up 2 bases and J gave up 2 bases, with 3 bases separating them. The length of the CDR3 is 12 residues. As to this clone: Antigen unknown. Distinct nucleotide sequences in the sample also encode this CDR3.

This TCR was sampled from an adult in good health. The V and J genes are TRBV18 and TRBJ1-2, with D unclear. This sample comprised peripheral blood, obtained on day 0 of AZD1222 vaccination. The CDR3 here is CASSPGNYGYTF. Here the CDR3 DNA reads TGTGCCAGCTCACCAGGGAACTATGGCTACACCTTC.